The rows below give T cell receptor beta chains drawn from one sample of a study of response to subunit inactivated influenza vaccine. TCRdb re-called the RT-PCR reads with MiXCR, one entry per CDR3 protein. The sample carries around 300,000 distinct CDR3 sequences, 22% recorded once. Sample: PBMCs from blood, taken approximately 20 months after vaccination. Receptor source: a man between 50 and 75 years old who received an inactivated influenza vaccine. CDR3s include the opening cysteine and the closing phenylalanine or tryptophan. The D gene is left open where the match is weak. Expanded clones are given a class, and other clones once, few, many or no size at all.

abundance	v_gene	j_gene	d_gene	CDR3nt	CDR3aa
few	TRBV6-5	TRBJ1-2	-	TGTGCCAGCAGTTACCGTGCAGGGAATGAAGGCTACACCTTC	CASSYRAGNEGYTF
-	TRBV12-3/TRBV12-4	TRBJ1-6	-	TGTGCCAGCAGGGCTCGGCAGGGGACTTCTTCACCCCTCCACTTT	CASRARQGTSSPLHF
many	TRBV12-3/TRBV12-4	TRBJ1-1	-	TGTGCCAGCAGTTTCGCAGGAGGGACTGAAGCTTTCTTT	CASSFAGGTEAFF
few	TRBV6-2/TRBV6-3	TRBJ1-1	-	TGTGCCAGCACGAAGGGTGGCCAGCACACTGAAGCTTTCTTT	CASTKGGQHTEAFF
-	TRBV7-9	TRBJ2-1	-	TGTGCCAGCAGCCCGCCGGGGGTCAACTATAATGAGCAGTTCTTC	CASSPPGVNYNEQFF
once	TRBV6-2/TRBV6-3	TRBJ2-4	-	TGTGCCAGCACCGGTACTGGGGGTGGGGGAAACATTCAGTACTTC	CASTGTGGGGNIQYF
few	TRBV6-5	TRBJ2-2	-	TGTGCCAGCAGTTACATAACGACCGGGGAGCTGTTTTTT	CASSYITTGELFF
few	TRBV20-1	TRBJ2-1	TRBD2	TGCAGTGCTAGAGATCGAAGAGCGGGAGGGTATCCCAATGAGCAGTTCTTC	CSARDRRAGGYPNEQFF
-	TRBV20-1	TRBJ1-1	-	TGCAGTGCTAGTTGGAAGGGCGGGTCGACTGAAGCTTTCTTT	CSASWKGGSTEAFF
-	TRBV10-3	TRBJ1-5	TRBD1	TGTGCCATCAGTTCCCGGGACAGTTTTGAGCCCCAGCATTTT	CAISSRDSFEPQHF
few	TRBV27	TRBJ1-2	-	TGTGCCAGCAGAGCCGGGACGGATTATGGCTACACCTTC	CASRAGTDYGYTF
-	TRBV6-2/TRBV6-3	TRBJ2-3	-	TGTGCCATCCACGAGGCAGGGAGGTCAGATACGCAGTATTTT	CAIHEAGRSDTQYF
few	TRBV4-3	TRBJ1-6	TRBD1	TGCGCCAGCAGCCAATCTGGGACAGGGTTTGCTTCACCCCTCCACTTT	CASSQSGTGFASPLHF
few	TRBV10-3	TRBJ2-3	TRBD2	TGTGCCATCAGTGCTAGCGGGAGAGATACGCAGTATTTT	CAISASGRDTQYF
-	TRBV20-1	TRBJ1-4	TRBD1	TGCAGTGCTAGGGGGGACAGGGGGCGCATTAATGAAAAACTGTTTTTT	CSARGDRGRINEKLFF
few	TRBV7-9	TRBJ1-2	TRBD1	TGTGCCAGCAGCTTAGAGGTCACAGGGGCTAACTATGGCTACACCTTC	CASSLEVTGANYGYTF
few	TRBV12-3/TRBV12-4	TRBJ2-2	TRBD1	TGTGCCGAACAGGGGGCGACCGGGGAGCTGTTTTTT	CAEQGATGELFF
-	TRBV15	TRBJ1-4	TRBD1	TGTGCCACCAGCGAAGACAGGGGGCTTGGTGAAAAACTGTTTTTT	CATSEDRGLGEKLFF
few	TRBV18	TRBJ2-2	-	TGTGCCAGCTCACCCTTGAGGCAGCAGAACACCGGGGAGCTGTTTTTT	CASSPLRQQNTGELFF
few	TRBV7-9	TRBJ1-5	-	TGTGCCAGCAGCTTAGTTCTGATAGGGGAGGGCAATCAGCCCCAGCATTTT	CASSLVLIGEGNQPQHF
few	TRBV20-1	TRBJ2-4	-	TGCAGTGCCCCGGTGGCCAGCGGCAGGAACATTCAGTACTTC	CSAPVASGRNIQYF
many	TRBV20-1	TRBJ2-1	TRBD2	TGCAGTGCTAGAGCTAGCGGGAGGGCGGGTGAGCAGTTCTTC	CSARASGRAGEQFF
-	TRBV29-1	TRBJ1-1	-	TGCAGCGTTAAAGGGGGTGGCACTGAAGCTTTCTTT	CSVKGGGTEAFF
few	TRBV12-3/TRBV12-4	TRBJ1-5	TRBD1	TGTGCCAGCAGCCAGGGACAGGGGGTCTTATCTCAGCCCCAGCATTTT	CASSQGQGVLSQPQHF
-	TRBV5-1	TRBJ2-2	-	TGCGCCAGCAGCCAGGGGTCGAACACCGGGGAGCTGTTTTTT	CASSQGSNTGELFF
-	TRBV6-1	TRBJ1-1	TRBD1	TGTGCCAGCAGGGAGCAGGGGGCATTAAACACTGAAGCTTTCTTT	CASREQGALNTEAFF
-	TRBV5-1	TRBJ2-3	TRBD1	TGCGCCAGCAGTCCAGACGGACAGGGCACAGATACGCAGTATTTT	CASSPDGQGTDTQYF
few	TRBV18	TRBJ1-1	-	TGTGCCAGCTCACCGACAGTGCGGTTTGAAGCTTTCTTT	CASSPTVRFEAFF
few	TRBV6-2/TRBV6-3	TRBJ1-5	-	TGTGCCAGCAGTTTCTCCGGTACTCATAGCAATCAGCCCCAGCATTTT	CASSFSGTHSNQPQHF
-	TRBV4-2	TRBJ2-3	TRBD2	TGTGCCAGCAGCCTCGGGGGGAGCAGCACAGATACGCAGTATTTT	CASSLGGSSTDTQYF
few	TRBV20-1	TRBJ1-6	TRBD1	TGCAGTGCTAGTATGGGGACAGACCCCCAAATTTCACCCCTCCACTTT	CSASMGTDPQISPLHF
few	TRBV15	TRBJ1-3	TRBD1	TGTGCCACCAGCGAGGGGGCCATCTCTGGAAACACCATATATTTT	CATSEGAISGNTIYF
many	TRBV12-3/TRBV12-4	TRBJ1-1	TRBD1	TGTGCCAGCAGCATGGGACAGATGAACACTGAAGCTTTCTTT	CASSMGQMNTEAFF
-	TRBV7-9	TRBJ1-6	-	TGTGCTGGAGCCTCGGACACCTATAATTCACCCCTCCACTTT	CAGASDTYNSPLHF
few	TRBV7-9	TRBJ2-2	-	TGTGCCAGCAGCGGGGGGAGAGAAGAGCTGTTTTTT	CASSGGREELFF
few	TRBV27	TRBJ2-2	TRBD2	TGTGCCAGCTCTCGGCGGGAGGGGGCCGGGGAGCTGTTTTTT	CASSRREGAGELFF
once	TRBV27	TRBJ1-2	TRBD1	TGTGCCAGCAGTTTTTCTGGACAGGTCGGCGGCTACACCTTC	CASSFSGQVGGYTF
few	TRBV20-1	TRBJ1-2	-	TGCAGTGTCACCCTCCCGGGCTCCTCGGGCTACACCTTC	CSVTLPGSSGYTF
few	TRBV7-6	TRBJ1-4	-	TGTGCCAGCAGCTTAGCGAATGAAAAACTGTTTTTT	CASSLANEKLFF
few	TRBV20-1	TRBJ1-2	TRBD1	TGCAGTTGGGGACAGACTAACTATGGCTACACCTTC	CSWGQTNYGYTF
-	TRBV7-6	TRBJ2-3	-	TGTGCCAGCAGCTTAAATCAGGTGCAGGGCATTTTAGACACAGATACGCAGTATTTT	CASSLNQVQGILDTDTQYF
-	TRBV10-3	TRBJ1-5	TRBD1	TGTACCCTCAGTTTTGGTCGGACAGGTACTTTGGGCGGCAATCAGCCCCAGCATTTT	CTLSFGRTGTLGGNQPQHF